Below, one T cell receptor (beta chain) is given with its context. The antigen is undetermined. This specimen comes from a study of shared clonotypes between healthy human individuals. Germline values: CDR1 MNHEY, CDR2 SMNVEV (reference sequence). Germline trimming cut 10 bases from V and 1 base from J; bases unmatched to any gene: 5. This CDR3 spans 13 amino acids. Every subset's genomic DNA went evenly onto several immunoSEQ plates. Assay: immunoSEQ multiplex PCR; the TCRdb copy retains only in-frame clones and omits some. In the table there are about 680,000 clones, about 80% of which are singletons. Study observations and caveats: Sharing across four donors was highest in naive CD4 (around 5%) and lowest in memory CD8 (roughly 0.4%).

The receptor's source is a woman in her 30s in good health. The sample was memory CD4+ T cells sorted from blood. The subset is: CD45RA-negative fraction. V and J are TRBV27 and TRBJ1-2; 8 nucleotides agree with TRBD1. The CDR3 sequence: CATGGGFNYGYTF. As DNA, the CDR3 is TGTGCCACAGGGGGCGGATTTAACTATGGCTACACCTTC.